This is a list of T cell receptor beta chains from one sample in a study of shared clonotypes between healthy human individuals. Produced via immunoSEQ multiplex PCR; TCRdb's table is partial and in-frame only. The sample shows just over 2,000,000 clones, roughly 94% of them seen only once. Material for sequencing was naive CD4+ T cells sorted from blood. These receptors originate from a man younger than 35 in good health. CDR3s include the opening cysteine and the closing phenylalanine or tryptophan. The D gene is left open where the match is weak. Not every row has a clone size; where given, it reads once, few, many or a size class.

clone_size,v_call,d_call,j_call,cdr3_length,cdr3_nt,cdr3_aa
.,TRBV4-3,.,TRBJ1-3,15,TGCGCCAGCAGCCAAGGGGTACAATTTGGAAACACCATATATTTT,CASSQGVQFGNTIYF
.,TRBV7-9,.,TRBJ2-5,17,TGTGCCAGCAGCTTGGTGCACTCGCGAGACAGCCAAGAGACCCAGTACTTC,CASSLVHSRDSQETQYF
.,TRBV6-5,.,TRBJ1-2,12,TGTGCCAGCAGTCTTGACCGCTATGGCTACACCTTC,CASSLDRYGYTF
.,TRBV2,TRBD1,TRBJ2-1,15,TGTGCCAGCAGGGGACAGGGGCAAGTAGGTAATGAGCAGTTCTTC,CASRGQGQVGNEQFF
.,TRBV21-1,.,TRBJ2-1,15,TGTGCCAGCAGCAGGTCGGGACAGGGATACAATGAGCAGTTCTTC,CASSRSGQGYNEQFF
.,TRBV2,.,TRBJ2-2,15,TGTGCCAGCAGTGAAGGTACGGCCTACACCGGGGAGCTGTTTTTT,CASSEGTAYTGELFF
.,TRBV6-5,.,TRBJ1-1,12,TGTGCCAGCAGTTACCGAAAGGGGGAAGCTTTCTTT,CASSYRKGEAFF
.,TRBV2,.,TRBJ1-2,16,TGTGCCAGCAGTGAATATACAGGGAGTCCCACCTATGGCTACACCTTC,CASSEYTGSPTYGYTF
.,TRBV10-2,.,TRBJ1-1,13,TGCGCCAGCAGTGAGCTAACATCCTCTGAAGCTTTCTTT,CASSELTSSEAFF
.,TRBV30,.,TRBJ2-1,12,TGTGCCTGGAGTGTCTCAGGCGATGAGCAGTTCTTC,CAWSVSGDEQFF
.,TRBV10-1,.,TRBJ1-1,15,TGCGCCAGCAGTGAGTCGGGGCTCTCGAGCACTGAAGCTTTCTTT,CASSESGLSSTEAFF
.,TRBV9,.,TRBJ1-1,12,TGTGCCAGCAGCGTAGGGGGCACTGAAGCTTTCTTT,CASSVGGTEAFF
.,TRBV2,TRBD1,TRBJ2-5,13,TGTGCCAGCAGTCGGGACAGCGGAGAGACCCAGTACTTC,CASSRDSGETQYF
.,TRBV10-1,.,TRBJ2-3,13,TGCGCCAGCAGTGAGTCCTTCAGAGATACGCAGTATTTT,CASSESFRDTQYF
.,TRBV7-2,.,TRBJ1-6,14,TGTGCCAGCAGCTTAGGAGGCGGGGAATCACCCCTCCACTTT,CASSLGGGESPLHF
.,TRBV7-9,.,TRBJ2-7,14,TGTGCCAGCAGCTTGATCCCAGCTTCCTACGAGCAGTACTTC,CASSLIPASYEQYF
.,TRBV6-5,.,TRBJ1-5,15,TGTGCCAGCAGACTCGACAGGAATAGCAATCAGCCCCAGCATTTT,CASRLDRNSNQPQHF
once,TRBV6-1,TRBD2,TRBJ2-1,16,TGTGCCAGCAGTGAAAAAGGGACTAGCGGGAGGGGAGAGCAGTTCTTC,CASSEKGTSGRGEQFF
.,TRBV6-1,TRBD1,TRBJ1-5,15,TGTGCCAGCAGTCATGGACAGGTTGGCAATCAGCCCCAGCATTTT,CASSHGQVGNQPQHF
.,TRBV5-6,.,TRBJ2-3,14,TGTGCCACCTCTCCCACAGCGCAGGGAGATACGCAGTATTTT,CATSPTAQGDTQYF
.,TRBV5-1,.,TRBJ1-5,13,TGCGCCAGCAGCTTGACAGGGATTCAGCCCCAGCATTTT,CASSLTGIQPQHF
.,TRBV4-1,.,TRBJ2-4,13,TGCGCCAGCAGCCCAGTGGATGTGACCATTCAGTACTTC,CASSPVDVTIQYF
few,TRBV6-5,TRBD1,TRBJ1-2,13,TGTGCCAGCAGGCGTCAGGGGGGCTATGGCTACACCTTC,CASRRQGGYGYTF
.,TRBV30,.,TRBJ2-7,13,TGTGCCTGGAGGAGCAGTACAACCTACGAGCAGTACTTC,CAWRSSTTYEQYF
few,TRBV7-2,TRBD1,TRBJ1-5,13,TGTGCCAGCAGTCAGGGGGGCAATCAGCCCCAGCATTTT,CASSQGGNQPQHF
.,TRBV10-1,.,TRBJ2-1,14,TGCGCCAGCAGTGCCCACGGGCCTTACAATGAGCAGTTCTTC,CASSAHGPYNEQFF
.,TRBV5-4,.,TRBJ2-3,14,TGTGCCAGCAGCTTGGGAGGGGCGGAGGGAACGCAGTATTTT,CASSLGGAEGTQYF
.,TRBV2,TRBD2,TRBJ2-7,15,TGTGCCAGCAGTGATGGGGCGGGGGGACCGGGCGAGCAGTACTTC,CASSDGAGGPGEQYF
.,TRBV11-3,.,TRBJ2-7,15,TGTGCCAGCAGGCGGGATCCGATCCTAACCTACGAGCAGTACTTC,CASRRDPILTYEQYF
.,TRBV6-5,TRBD2,TRBJ2-7,15,TGTGCCAGCAAGGGGAATGAGGGAGGGAGGTACGAGCAGTACTTC,CASKGNEGGRYEQYF
.,TRBV7-9,TRBD1,TRBJ1-6,15,TGTGCCAGCAGCCCTGGACAGGGGCCCTCTTCACCCCTCCACTTT,CASSPGQGPSSPLHF
.,TRBV19,TRBD1,TRBJ2-5,15,TGTGCCAGTAGTAGACGAGGGACAGACCAAGAGACCCAGTACTTC,CASSRRGTDQETQYF
.,TRBV7-2,.,TRBJ2-7,13,TGTGCCAGCAGCTCACTAAATAGCGGCGAGCAGTACTTC,CASSSLNSGEQYF
once,TRBV30,TRBD2,TRBJ2-7,15,TGTGCCTGGAGCACGACTAGCGGGGGTTTCTACGAGCAGTACTTC,CAWSTTSGGFYEQYF
.,TRBV6-5,.,TRBJ2-5,15,TGTGCCAGCAGTTACGGGTCCCCGAATCAAGAGACCCAGTACTTC,CASSYGSPNQETQYF
.,TRBV5-1,TRBD1,TRBJ1-4,15,TGCGCCAGCAGCTTGGAGCCAGGGGGAGATGAAAAACTGTTTTTT,CASSLEPGGDEKLFF
.,TRBV18,.,TRBJ2-7,14,TGTGCCAGCTCACCACCGGACGGACCTTACGAGCAGTACTTC,CASSPPDGPYEQYF
.,TRBV28,.,TRBJ2-2,14,TGTGCCAGCAGTATCACCTCTGGAAGCGGGGAGCTGTTTTTT,CASSITSGSGELFF
.,TRBV5-3,TRBD1,TRBJ1-3,15,TGTGCCAGAAGCTTTTTAGGACAGGGGAGAAACACCATATATTTT,CARSFLGQGRNTIYF
.,TRBV5-4,.,TRBJ2-5,13,TGTGCCAGCAGCGCTGGGGGGAGGACAGAGCAGTACTTC,CASSAGGRTEQYF
.,TRBV5-1,.,TRBJ2-7,14,TGCGCCAGCAGCTTGGGCGGAGGGACCTACGAGCAGTACTTC,CASSLGGGTYEQYF
.,TRBV5-1,.,TRBJ1-2,15,TGCGCCAGCAGCTTGGATGGTGCCCGGCGGGATGGCTACACCTTC,CASSLDGARRDGYTF
.,TRBV27,.,TRBJ1-6,15,TGTGCCAGCAGTTCCGTTTCGGGAACAAATTCACCCCTCCACTTT,CASSSVSGTNSPLHF
.,TRBV4-1,.,TRBJ2-7,16,TGCGCCAGCAGCCAAGAATTAGCGGTTCTCTCCTACGAGCAGTACTTC,CASSQELAVLSYEQYF
.,TRBV9,TRBD2,TRBJ2-3,17,TGTGCCAGCAGCCCCGGCTGGGCGGGGGGGTTCACAGATACGCAGTATTTT,CASSPGWAGGFTDTQYF
.,TRBV5-1,.,TRBJ2-1,14,TGCGCCAGCAGCTTGGGCCAGCCCAACAATGAGCAGTTCTTC,CASSLGQPNNEQFF
.,TRBV2,.,TRBJ2-5,13,TGTGCCAGCAGCGTGGAAGGTCCCGGTGAGCAGTACTTC,CASSVEGPGEQYF
few,TRBV5-1,.,TRBJ1-3,14,TGCGCCAGCAGCCCGGGAAGCTCTGGAAACACCATATATTTT,CASSPGSSGNTIYF
.,TRBV7-9,.,TRBJ2-3,14,TGTGCCAGCAGCACCCCTAGTCTCACAGATACGCAGTATTTT,CASSTPSLTDTQYF